The sequence of this TCR beta chain was determined in a study of PD-L1 blockade in urothelial cancer. Turning to the study itself: Every 3 weeks, patients received intravenous atezolizumab 1,200 mg, beginning 2014. Bladder-origin urothelial cancer in males described about 90% of the 29 patients.

This CDR3 is built from 14 residues. The V end was cut by 5 bases, the J end by 6 bases, with 16 bases between. Germline V gives CDR1 SEHNR, CDR2 FQNEAQ (reference sequence). Noted time point: peripheral blood 6 weeks after treatment start. This table comes from immunoSEQ multiplex PCR, and its TCRdb copy is limited to in-frame clones, with some not included. The table shows 50,000 or so clones, with more than 75% occurring only once. This chain links TRBV7-9 with TRBJ1-1; D not resolved. This TCR was sampled from a man in his fifties or sixties with urothelial cancer. This specimen consisted of PBMCs, obtained around atezolizumab (anti-PD-L1) treatment. The CDR3 coding sequence is TGTGCCAGCAGCGTGGACGGAGGAGTATCTGAAGCTTTCTTT. Translation: CASSVDGGVSEAFF.